These 27 T cell receptor beta chains were sequenced from one sample in a study of T cells after yellow fever vaccination. In TCRdb, the 5' RACE reads were re-called with MiXCR into one record per CDR3 protein. The table includes over 150,000 distinct CDR3 sequences, approximately 6.7% detected once. Sequencing used CD4+ T cells sorted from PBMCs, obtained less than 6 days after the first yellow fever vaccination. The origin of the receptors is a man aged 18 to 30 who received the YFV17D yellow fever vaccine.

This clonotype occurred a few times. The gene calls are TRBV6-8 and TRBJ2-4, with TRBD1 matching 7 bases. The CDR3 contains 14 residues. Germline V CDR1 and CDR2: MNHGY, SAAAGT. The V segment lost 5 bases and the J segment 1 base; nucleotides outside the gene matches: 2. CDR3 nucleotide sequence: TGTGCCAGCAGTGGCAGGGGGGCCAAAAACATTCAGTACTTC. Translated, it gives CASSGRGAKNIQYF.

This chain uses TRBV7-2 with TRBJ2-1; possibly TRBD1 for D (5 bases). Trimming stripped 8 bases from V and 3 bases from J, with 17 bases between. Germline values: CDR1 SGHTA, CDR2 FQGNSA. The CDR3 is 15 amino acids. The CDR3 region has the DNA TGTGCCAGCTTTTCCGGATGGGGCAACTACAATGAGCAGTTCTTC. Translation: CASFSGWGNYNEQFF.

The table lists this clonotype with many counts. The rearrangement links TRBV6-2 or TRBV6-3 to TRBJ2-2; D remains ambiguous. Germline CDR1 is MNHEY and CDR2 is SVGEGT. The germline V and J ends were trimmed by 7 bases and 0 bases, with 12 bases remaining between them. There are 15 residues in the CDR3. CDR3 in DNA: TGTGCCAGCACGGACGCCCTGCCGAACACCGGGGAGCTGTTTTTT. Translating it yields CASTDALPNTGELFF.

This rearrangement joins TRBV6-2 or TRBV6-3 to TRBJ1-2, with 8 bases aligning to TRBD1. This CDR3 is built from 13 residues. Germline trimming cut 2 bases from V and 4 bases from J; bases unmatched to any gene: 0. Germline assignment: CDR1 MNHEY and CDR2 SVGEGT. CDR3 DNA sequence: TGTGCCAGCAGTTACGACAGGGGCTATGGCTACACCTTC. As protein: CASSYDRGYGYTF.

Many counts were recorded for this clonotype. V and J are TRBV6-5 and TRBJ1-6, with a possible D match to TRBD1 (5 bases). The CDR3 sequence is 15 residues long. With 2 bases removed from V and 2 bases from J, the gap between germline ends came to 7 bases. CDR1 is MNHEY and CDR2 is SVGAGI in the germline V gene. This CDR3 reads CASSYRQTYNSPLHF. The CDR3 bases are TGTGCCAGCAGTTACCGACAGACCTATAATTCACCCCTCCACTTT.

This chain uses TRBV3-1 with TRBJ1-1, with TRBD1 identical over 9 bases. Germline lookup yields CDR1 LGHDT and CDR2 YNNKEL (reference sequence). The length of the CDR3 is 15 residues. Trimming cost V 11 bases and J 5 bases; bases outside gene matches: 15. This CDR3 is CACYAGTGSVTEAFF. The CDR3 nucleotides are TGTGCCTGCTACGCCGGGACAGGGTCCGTAACTGAAGCTTTCTTT.

As concerns this clonotype: A much larger clone sits a single nucleotide away, making a read error possible. The chain uses TRBV12-3 or TRBV12-4 and TRBJ2-5, with no clear D. CDR3 length: 13 residues. V was clipped by 5 bases and J by 4 bases, with 11 bases between them. CDR3 region: CASSAQERETQYF. DNA for the CDR3: TGTGCCAGCAGTGCCCAAGAGCGAGAGACCCAGTACTTC.

Ten or more counts support this clonotype. The chain recombines TRBV7-2 with TRBJ2-2; D perhaps matches TRBD2 (6 bases). Trimming left V 4 bases short and J 1 base short, with 10 bases between. Germline V gene sequence: CDR1 SGHTA, CDR2 FQGNSA. The CDR3 is 15 amino acids. For the CDR3, the DNA is TGTGCCAGCAGCTCACTAGCTGAGAACACCGGGGAGCTGTTTTTT. It yields the protein CASSSLAENTGELFF.

The table lists this clonotype with a few counts. The chain recombines TRBV5-4 with TRBJ1-2; TRBD1 aligns across 10 bases. Looked up from germline, CDR1 is SGHNT and CDR2 is YYREEE (reference sequence). V lost 5 bases to trimming and J lost 4 bases; unmatched junction nucleotides: 5. This CDR3 comprises 14 residues. The CDR3: CASRTGTGVYGYTF. The DNA for the CDR3 is TGTGCCAGCAGAACCGGGACAGGGGTCTATGGCTACACCTTC.

This clonotype was detected ten times or more. At one boundary the junction diverges from the germline segment, which might be a read error. This chain joins TRBV7-7 and TRBJ2-1, with 12 bases lining up with TRBD2. Per the germline V gene, CDR1 is SSHAT and CDR2 is FNYEAQ (reference sequence). This CDR3 region has 16 residues. The CDR3 sequence: CASSLALAGGTNEQFF. The CDR3 nucleotides are TGTGCTAGCAGCTTAGCCCTAGCGGGGGGGACCAATGAGCAGTTCTTC.

As regards this clonotype: One end of the junction varies from germline; a read error may be responsible. This CDR3 is CASSQVHRGNDKLFF. CDR3 in DNA: TGTGCCAGCAGCCAAGTTCACAGGGGAAATGACAAACTGTTTTTT. The rearrangement uses TRBV4-2 and TRBJ1-4; 7 nucleotides agree with TRBD1. The germline gives CDR1 LGHNA, CDR2 YNFKEQ. CDR3 length: 15 amino acids.

This clonotype was detected many times. The chain has TRBV7-3 and TRBJ2-7; 9 nucleotides line up with TRBD1. The germline CDR1 and CDR2 sequences are SGHTA and FQGTGA. The trim removed 0 bases at V and 5 bases at J, leaving 5 bases unmatched. CDR3 length: 15 residues. The CDR3, as DNA: TGTGCCAGCAGCTTAACCGGGACAGGGATCCACGAGCAGTACTTC. Its translation: CASSLTGTGIHEQYF.

This clonotype was recorded a few times. The genes are TRBV18 and TRBJ2-7; D gene unclear. V was clipped by 3 bases and J by 3 bases, with 15 bases between them. In germline, CDR1 is KGHSH, CDR2 LQKENI. CDR3 length equals 15 residues. CDR3 in DNA: TGTGCCAGCTCACCCGGAAGAGGCAGGAGCTACGAGCAGTACTTC. It encodes CASSPGRGRSYEQYF. Drawing the rest from reference TRBV18 and TRBJ2-7, the complete variable domain is NAGVMQNPRHLVRRRGQEARLRCSPMKGHSHVYWYRQLPEEGLKFMVYLQKENIIDESGMPKERFSAEFPKEGPSILRIQQVVRGDSAAYFCASSPGRGRSYEQYFGPGTRLTVT.

The sample holds many counts of this clonotype. The gene calls are TRBV29-1 and TRBJ2-3, with D perhaps TRBD1 or TRBD2 (5 bases each). The germline CDR1 and CDR2 sequences are SQVTM and ANQGSEA. The V and J ends lost 7 bases and 9 bases respectively, with 29 bases between them. CDR3 length equals 16 residues. CDR3 sequence (DNA): TGCAGCGAGCTGATACGGGACCGACGAAAAGGGGTAACGCAGTATTTT. Amino acid sequence: CSELIRDRRKGVTQYF.

There are many counts of this clonotype. This sequence joins TRBV7-3 and TRBJ2-2, with unresolved D. The CDR3 has 13 amino acids. Trimming pared 5 bases from V and 3 bases from J, leaving 7 bases between. Germline CDR1 SGHTA, CDR2 FQGTGA. The DNA for the CDR3 is TGTGCCAGCAGCCTTAGTTACACCGGGGAGCTGTTTTTT. It codes for CASSLSYTGELFF. Combining the CDR3 with reference TRBV7-3 and TRBJ2-2 gives the whole variable domain GAGVSQTPSNKVTEKGKYVELRCDPISGHTALYWYRQSLGQGPEFLIYFQGTGAADDSGLPNDRFFAVRPEGSVSTLKIQRTERGDSAVYLCASSLSYTGELFFGEGSRLTVL.

This clonotype showed up many times. The rearrangement uses TRBV7-9 and TRBJ1-6; D not resolved. CDR1 is SEHNR and CDR2 is FQNEAQ in the germline V gene (reference sequence). This CDR3 has 14 residues. Trimming removed 5 bases at V and 6 bases at J, with 11 bases between. The CDR3 spells CASSEDASNSPLHF. The CDR3 nucleotides read TGTGCCAGCAGCGAGGACGCTTCTAATTCACCCCTCCACTTT.

V usage is TRBV2 and J usage is TRBJ1-2, with 8 bases fitting TRBD1. V shed 4 bases, J shed 8 bases, and the junction held 6 bases outside the gene matches. Germline-derived CDR1 and CDR2 are SNHLY and FYNNEI. The CDR3 runs 13 residues. In nucleotides, the CDR3 is TGTGCCAGCAGTGTTCAGGGGGCGGAAGGCTACACCTTC. It translates to CASSVQGAEGYTF.

In this sample, this clonotype turned up many times. This chain uses TRBV24-1 with TRBJ1-5; D ambiguous. The germline CDR1 and CDR2 sequences are KGHDR and SFDVKD. The CDR3 totals 12 residues. Trimming stripped 2 bases from V and 4 bases from J, with 2 bases between. The CDR3 DNA reads TGTGCCACCAGTGATTGGAATCAGCCCCAGCATTTT. As protein: CATSDWNQPQHF.

This clonotype has just a few counts. This chain connects TRBV6-5 to TRBJ1-2; TRBD1 might be the D (5 bases). CDR3 length equals 15 residues. From germline, CDR1 is MNHEY and CDR2 SVGAGI. Between the trimmed V and J ends, which lost 3 bases and 13 bases, there was a span of 24 bases. CDR3 in amino acids: CASSYESRQHYTCTF. CDR3 nucleotide sequence: TGTGCCAGCAGTTATGAGAGCCGACAGCACTATACCTGCACCTTC.

The chain uses TRBV2 and TRBJ2-3; 8 nucleotides agree with TRBD1. The CDR3 has 16 amino acids. With 6 bases clipped from V and 4 bases from J, the junction kept 12 bases outside the gene matches. CDR1 and CDR2 from the germline V gene are SNHLY and FYNNEI. The CDR3: CASRNDRGLIADTQYF. The CDR3 nucleotides read TGTGCCAGCAGGAACGACAGGGGATTGATCGCAGATACGCAGTATTTT.

The chain links TRBV5-6 to TRBJ2-5, with D possibly being TRBD2 (5 bases). V lost 4 bases and J lost 7, with 14 bases in between. Per the germline V gene, CDR1 is SGHDT and CDR2 is YYEEEE. This CDR3 has 13 amino acids. CDR3 sequence: CASSPGVRWTQYF. The CDR3 DNA is TGTGCCAGCAGCCCCGGGGTCCGCTGGACCCAGTACTTC.

This clonotype was seen ten or more times. The rearrangement links TRBV18 to TRBJ1-4; unclear D gene. Germline CDR1 reads KGHSH; CDR2 reads LQKENI. V dropped 2 bases and J dropped 6 bases, with 10 bases sitting between them. This CDR3 spans 14 amino acids. The CDR3 here is CASSPIGRDEKLFF. DNA for the CDR3: TGTGCCAGCTCACCAATAGGAAGGGATGAAAAACTGTTTTTT.

This clonotype was seen ten or more times. V and J are TRBV7-2 and TRBJ1-4; D uncertain. Germline V gene lookup returns CDR1 SGHTA and CDR2 FQGNSA. The CDR3 covers 14 residues. V lost 3 bases and J lost 1, with 6 bases in between. The CDR3 here is CASSFRVTNEKLFF. CDR3 DNA sequence: TGTGCCAGCAGCTTTAGGGTAACTAATGAAAAACTGTTTTTT. Looking up the rest from reference TRBV7-2 and TRBJ1-4 gives the full variable domain: GAGVSQSPSNKVTEKGKDVELRCDPISGHTALYWYRQSLGQGLEFLIYFQGNSAPDKSGLPSDRFSAERTGGSVSTLTIQRTQQEDSAVYLCASSFRVTNEKLFFGSGTQLSVL.

This clonotype came up a few times. V gene TRBV5-1 combines with J gene TRBJ1-1; the D gene is possibly TRBD1 (5 bases). The V end lost 4 bases, the J end lost 10 bases, and 20 bases lay between the germline ends. The length of the CDR3 is 14 residues. In germline, CDR1 is SGHRS, CDR2 YFSETQ. The chain's CDR3 is CASSPQGDREVAFF. CDR3 bases: TGCGCCAGCAGCCCCCAAGGGGACCGGGAAGTAGCTTTCTTT.

This clonotype was counted a few times. The genes are TRBV7-9 and TRBJ2-5; D unclear. Trimming left V 7 bases short and J 7 bases short, with 16 bases between. CDR3 size: 13 residues. Germline V gene data show CDR1 as SEHNR and CDR2 as FQNEAQ (reference sequence). CDR3 coding DNA: TGTGCCAGCATCAATCTACCCGGAGCGACCCAGTACTTC. Its translation is CASINLPGATQYF.

This clonotype came up many times. The chain recombines TRBV5-1 with TRBJ2-1; 10 bases map to TRBD2. There are 15 residues in the CDR3. V trimming: 3 bases; J trimming: 7 bases; junction bases outside the gene matches: 7. Germline CDR1 and CDR2: SGHRS and YFSETQ. The CDR3 nucleotides are TGCGCCAGCAGCTGGCAAGCGGGGGGGCTTAATGAGCAGTTCTTC. It yields the protein CASSWQAGGLNEQFF.

Many counts were recorded for this clonotype. The chain links TRBV5-4 to TRBJ2-5; possibly TRBD2 for D (6 bases). V gave up 2 bases and J gave up 5 bases, with 13 bases separating them. This CDR3 comprises 14 residues. Germline CDR1 is SGHNT and CDR2 is YYREEE (reference sequence). CDR3 DNA sequence: TGTGCCAGCAGCTTTCGGGGGACCAGGGAGACCCAGTACTTC. Translating gives CASSFRGTRETQYF.